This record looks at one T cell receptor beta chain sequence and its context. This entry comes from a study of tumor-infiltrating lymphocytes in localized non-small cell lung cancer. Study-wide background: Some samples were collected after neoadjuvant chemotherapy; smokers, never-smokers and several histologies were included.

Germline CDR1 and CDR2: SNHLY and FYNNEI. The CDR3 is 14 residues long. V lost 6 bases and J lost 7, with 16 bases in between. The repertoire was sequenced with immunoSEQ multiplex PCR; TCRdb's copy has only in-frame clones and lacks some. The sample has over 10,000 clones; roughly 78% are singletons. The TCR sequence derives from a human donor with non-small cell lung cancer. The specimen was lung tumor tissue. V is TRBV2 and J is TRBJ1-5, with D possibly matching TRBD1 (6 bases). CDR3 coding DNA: TGTGCCAGCAGCGCGACAGGAGAAGGGCAGCCCCAGCATTTT. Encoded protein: CASSATGEGQPQHF.